This TCR beta chain was obtained from a study of long-term antiretroviral therapy in people with HIV. Points from the study as a whole: Relative to control repertoires, HIV repertoires exhibited narrower CDR3 length ranges. After ART, diversity increased yet remained lower than transplant donor controls. In the period from about 2004 to 2017, blood was collected, possibly under older ART regimens.

At survey level, the immunoSEQ assay was run in its v3.0 version. Repertoires were generated with immunoSEQ multiplex PCR, while TCRdb's copy carries only in-frame clones and drops some. Of tens of thousands of clones in the sample, approximately 76% were seen once. To note about this clone: Antigen specificity is unknown.

CDR1 and CDR2 from the germline V gene are SQVTM and ANQGSEA. The CDR3 covers 16 residues. V was shortened by 0 bases and J by 4 bases, with 17 bases between the two germline ends. The material was unsorted PBMCs, obtained 1.1 years before starting antiretroviral therapy. J is TRBJ2-3 and V is TRBV29-1; TRBD1 is a possible D gene (6 bases). The source is a woman in her 40s with HIV. The CDR3 here is CSVEDFPGAGADTQYF. CDR3 DNA: TGCAGCGTTGAAGATTTCCCAGGGGCTGGTGCAGATACGCAGTATTTT.